This TCR beta chain was sequenced during a study of T cell clonotyping in hematopoietic cell transplantation. Produced via immunoSEQ multiplex PCR; TCRdb's table is partial and in-frame only. This table holds 25,000 to 35,000 clones, roughly three quarters found once. As to time point: recipient sample about 28 days before transplant, after cytoreduction. The clonotype was recovered from a man aged 45-65 years with myelodysplastic syndrome. Some clones in this sample may be carry-over from other donors' samples. The material sequenced was peripheral blood mononuclear cells, taken before stem cell transplant.

The CDR3 DNA sequence: TGTGCCAGTACACAGGTGAGAGGTAGTTCACCCCTCCACTTT. Translated, it gives CASTQVRGSSPLHF. This chain joins TRBV27 and TRBJ1-6; TRBD1 might be the D (5 bases). The germline CDR1 and CDR2 sequences are MNHEY and SMNVEV (reference sequence). Trimming removed 9 bases at V and 9 bases at J, with 18 bases between. This CDR3 is built from 14 residues.